One TCR beta chain is described in this entry. Germline-derived CDR1 and CDR2 are SGHRS and YFSETQ. This CDR3 has 15 amino acids. V lost 0 bases, J lost 2 bases, and 10 bases lay in between. The data belong to a study of blood T cell repertoires in COVID-19. As handled by the study authors: The assay estimated nucleated cells by amplifying reference gene primers. Here immunoSEQ multiplex PCR was the method, and the copy in TCRdb shows in-frame clones only, minus some. Clonal size and the V and J genes are those of that table, whereas D and trimming came from the DNA. The table shows tens of thousands of clones, with almost 85% occurring only once.

Sequenced material: peripheral blood. The rearrangement joins TRBV5-1 to TRBJ2-3, with D unresolved. This receptor was identified in a man aged 55 to 70 with COVID-19, enrolled during active disease. The CDR3 is CASSLGLPNTDTQYF. DNA for the CDR3: TGCGCCAGCAGCTTGGGACTGCCAAACACAGATACGCAGTATTTT.